This TCR beta chain derives from a study of T cell repertoires in cytomegalovirus infection (dated by TCRdb to the late 2010s). At the level of the whole study: The HLA type of each donor mattered for the analysis, because public TCR beta signatures pointed to carriage of CMV infection along with the matching HLA type. What the authors observed across the whole study: The ex vivo response was dominated by HLA-C-restricted CMV-specific TCR beta clonotypes, and the single most frequent clonotype in two of eight donors was supplied by these HLA-C-restricted clonotypes. Cumulative frequency of public TCR beta family members discriminated carriers of CMV infection plus the relevant HLA type in this cohort and an independent approximately 370-donor cohort.

As concerns this clonotype: This clone's antigen is unknown. Base qualities are not provided; no much larger clone lies one nucleotide away.

The run used an Illumina HiSeq 1500. TCRdb reworked the public reads: Q25 trimming with fastp, MiXCR clone assembly, productive beta chains retained. When rows share a CDR3 protein, they turn into one entry using the most common DNA and genes. The sample has hundreds of thousands of distinct CDR3 sequences on record, 20% to 25% of them singletons. In total, the top ten clones hold 6.5% to 10% of the sample. V is pruned by 8 bases and J by 4 bases, leaving 3 bases of the junction without a gene match. Its CDR3 holds 13 amino acids, cysteine through phenylalanine. The entry retains the CDR3 DNA only, 39 bases that are in frame from base 1.

The sequence is built from TRBV12-3 or TRBV12-4 and TRBJ2-1, with 9 junctional bases fitting TRBD1. Input material: CD8+ T cells from PBMCs. The receptor was derived from a human donor in good health (CMV status not recorded). Some clones in this sample may be carry-over from other donors' samples. Read as DNA, the sequence is TGTGCCAGCGCTGGACAGGGGTACAATGAGCAGTTCTTC. Translated, this gives CASAGQGYNEQFF.